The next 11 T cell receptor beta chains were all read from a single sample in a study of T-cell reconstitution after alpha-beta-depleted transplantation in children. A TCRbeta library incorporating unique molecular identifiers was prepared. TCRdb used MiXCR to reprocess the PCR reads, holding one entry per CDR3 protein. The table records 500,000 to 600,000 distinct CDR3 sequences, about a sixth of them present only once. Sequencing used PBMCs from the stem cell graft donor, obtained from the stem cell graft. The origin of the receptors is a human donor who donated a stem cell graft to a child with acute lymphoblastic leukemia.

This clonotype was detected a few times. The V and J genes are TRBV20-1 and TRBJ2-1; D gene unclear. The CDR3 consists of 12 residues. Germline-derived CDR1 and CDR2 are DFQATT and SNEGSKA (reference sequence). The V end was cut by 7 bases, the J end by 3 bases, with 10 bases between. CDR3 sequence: CSVSDLYNEQFF. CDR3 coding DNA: TGCAGTGTCTCGGACCTCTACAATGAGCAGTTCTTC.

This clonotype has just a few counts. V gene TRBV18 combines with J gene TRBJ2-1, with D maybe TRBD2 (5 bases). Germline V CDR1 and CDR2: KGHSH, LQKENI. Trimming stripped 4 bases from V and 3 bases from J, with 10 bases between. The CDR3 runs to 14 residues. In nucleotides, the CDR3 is TGTGCCAGCTCACTTACTAGGGACTACAATGAGCAGTTCTTC. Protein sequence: CASSLTRDYNEQFF.

CDR3 protein: CASSLSFGTGGEKLFF. As DNA, the CDR3 is TGTGCCAGCAGCTTAAGCTTCGGGACAGGGGGTGAAAAACTGTTTTTT. This chain connects TRBV7-9 to TRBJ1-4; 11 nucleotides line up with TRBD1. This CDR3 spans 16 amino acids. V was clipped by 2 bases and J by 7 bases; unmatched bases: 6. The germline CDR1 and CDR2 sequences are SEHNR and FQNEAQ (reference sequence).

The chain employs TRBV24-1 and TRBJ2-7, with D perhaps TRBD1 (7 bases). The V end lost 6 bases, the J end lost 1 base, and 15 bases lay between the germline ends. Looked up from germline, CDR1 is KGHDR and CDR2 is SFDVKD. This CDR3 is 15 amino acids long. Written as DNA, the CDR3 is TGTGCCACCAGTCAGCGGCAGGGGGGTTCCTACGAGCAGTACTTC. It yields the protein CATSQRQGGSYEQYF.

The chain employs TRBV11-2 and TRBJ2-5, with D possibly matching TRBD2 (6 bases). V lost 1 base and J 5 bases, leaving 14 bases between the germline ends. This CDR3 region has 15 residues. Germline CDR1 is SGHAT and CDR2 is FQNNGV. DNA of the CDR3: TGTGCCAGCAGCTTAGGTGCCGGGAGTGGGGAGACCCAGTACTTC. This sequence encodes CASSLGAGSGETQYF.

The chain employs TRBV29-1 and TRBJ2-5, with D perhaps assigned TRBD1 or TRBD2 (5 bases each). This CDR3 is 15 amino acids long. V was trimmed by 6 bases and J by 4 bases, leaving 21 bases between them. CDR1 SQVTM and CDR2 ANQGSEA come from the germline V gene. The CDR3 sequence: CSVNSGTLTRETQYF. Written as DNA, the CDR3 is TGCAGCGTCAATTCAGGGACCCTTACTAGAGAGACCCAGTACTTC.

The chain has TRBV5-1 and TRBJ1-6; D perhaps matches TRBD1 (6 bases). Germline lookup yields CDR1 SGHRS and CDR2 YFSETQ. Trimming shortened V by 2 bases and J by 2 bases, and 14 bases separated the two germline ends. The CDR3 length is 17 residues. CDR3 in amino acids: CASSFYRDNPYNSPLHF. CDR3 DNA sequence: TGCGCCAGCAGCTTCTACAGGGACAATCCCTATAATTCACCCCTCCACTTT.

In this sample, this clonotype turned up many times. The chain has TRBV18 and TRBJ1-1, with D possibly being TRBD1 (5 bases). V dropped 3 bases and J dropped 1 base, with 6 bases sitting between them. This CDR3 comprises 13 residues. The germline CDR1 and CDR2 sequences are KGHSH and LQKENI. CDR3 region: CASSPGRNTEAFF. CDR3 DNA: TGTGCCAGCTCACCGGGACGGAACACTGAAGCTTTCTTT. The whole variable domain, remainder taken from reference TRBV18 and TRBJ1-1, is NAGVMQNPRHLVRRRGQEARLRCSPMKGHSHVYWYRQLPEEGLKFMVYLQKENIIDESGMPKERFSAEFPKEGPSILRIQQVVRGDSAAYFCASSPGRNTEAFFGQGTRLTVV.

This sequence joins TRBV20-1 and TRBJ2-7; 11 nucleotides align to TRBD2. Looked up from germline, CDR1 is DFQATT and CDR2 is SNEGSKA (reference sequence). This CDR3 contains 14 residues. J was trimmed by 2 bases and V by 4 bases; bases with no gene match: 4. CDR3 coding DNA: TGCAGTGCTAAGTTAGCGGGAGGGACCTACGAGCAGTACTTC. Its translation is CSAKLAGGTYEQYF.

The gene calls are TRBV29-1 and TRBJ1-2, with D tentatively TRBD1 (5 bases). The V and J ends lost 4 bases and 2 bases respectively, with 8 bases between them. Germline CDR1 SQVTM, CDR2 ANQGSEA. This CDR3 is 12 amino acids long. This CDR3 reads CSVGTWNYGYTF. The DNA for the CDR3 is TGCAGCGTTGGGACATGGAACTATGGCTACACCTTC.

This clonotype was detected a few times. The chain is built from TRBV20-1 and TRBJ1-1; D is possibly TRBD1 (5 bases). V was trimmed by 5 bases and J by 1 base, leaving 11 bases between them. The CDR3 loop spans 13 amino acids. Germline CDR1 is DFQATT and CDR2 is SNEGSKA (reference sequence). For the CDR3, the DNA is TGCAGTGCTGGGACTGGGGCGAACACTGAAGCTTTCTTT. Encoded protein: CSAGTGANTEAFF.